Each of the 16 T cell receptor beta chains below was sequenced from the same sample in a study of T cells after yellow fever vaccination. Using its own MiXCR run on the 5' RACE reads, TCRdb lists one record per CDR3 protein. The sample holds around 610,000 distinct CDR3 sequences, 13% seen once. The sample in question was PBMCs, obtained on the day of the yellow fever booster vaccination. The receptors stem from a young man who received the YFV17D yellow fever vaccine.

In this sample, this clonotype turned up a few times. The CDR3 reads CSIDAPGTEAFF. The CDR3 DNA reads as TGCAGCATAGACGCCCCCGGCACTGAAGCTTTCTTT. The chain recombines TRBV29-1 with TRBJ1-1; D not certain. The V gene's germline CDR1 is SQVTM and CDR2 ANQGSEA. The V end was cut by 8 bases, the J end by 4 bases, with 14 bases between. The CDR3 is 12 amino acids.

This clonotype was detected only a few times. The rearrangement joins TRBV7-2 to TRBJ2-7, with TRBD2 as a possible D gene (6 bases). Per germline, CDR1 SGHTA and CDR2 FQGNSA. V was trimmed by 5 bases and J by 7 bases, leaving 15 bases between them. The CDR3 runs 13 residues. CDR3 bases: TGTGCCAGCAGCCCCGGACGGGGGTTAGAGCAGTACTTC. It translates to CASSPGRGLEQYF.

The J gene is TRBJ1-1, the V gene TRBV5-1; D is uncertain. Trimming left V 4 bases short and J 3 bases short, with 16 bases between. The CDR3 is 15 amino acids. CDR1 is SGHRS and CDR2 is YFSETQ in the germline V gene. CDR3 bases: TGCGCCAGCAGCCCGGGCCCGGCACAATACACTGAAGCTTTCTTT. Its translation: CASSPGPAQYTEAFF.

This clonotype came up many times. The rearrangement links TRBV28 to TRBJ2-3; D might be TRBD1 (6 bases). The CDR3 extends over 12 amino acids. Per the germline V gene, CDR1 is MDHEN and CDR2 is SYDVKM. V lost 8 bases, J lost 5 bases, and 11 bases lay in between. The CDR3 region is CASSSGEDTQYF. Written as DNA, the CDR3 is TGTGCCAGCTCATCAGGGGAAGATACGCAGTATTTT.

CDR3 DNA: TGTGCCAGCAGCCGAGACGGACAGCTGAACACTGAAGCTTTCTTT. This translates into CASSRDGQLNTEAFF. The V call is TRBV14, the J call TRBJ1-1; maybe TRBD1 (6 bases). The CDR3 contains 15 residues. Germline CDR1 is SGHDN and CDR2 is FVKESK. V gave up 4 bases and J gave up 0 bases, with 12 bases separating them.

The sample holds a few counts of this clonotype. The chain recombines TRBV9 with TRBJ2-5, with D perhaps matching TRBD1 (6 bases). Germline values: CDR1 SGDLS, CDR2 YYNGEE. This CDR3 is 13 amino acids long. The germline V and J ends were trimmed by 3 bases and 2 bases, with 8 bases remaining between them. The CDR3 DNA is TGTGCCAGCAGCGCACAGGGACAAGAGACCCAGTACTTC. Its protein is CASSAQGQETQYF.

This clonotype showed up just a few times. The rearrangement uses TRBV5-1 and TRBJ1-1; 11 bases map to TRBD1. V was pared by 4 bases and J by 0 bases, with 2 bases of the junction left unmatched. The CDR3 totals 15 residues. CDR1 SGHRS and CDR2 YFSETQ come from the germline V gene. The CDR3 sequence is CASSMGQGVNTEAFF. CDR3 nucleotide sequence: TGCGCCAGCAGCATGGGACAGGGGGTGAACACTGAAGCTTTCTTT.

CDR3 DNA sequence: TGTGCCAGCAGCCCACGTTCCGGGGTGGCGACGCAGTATTTT. Translated: CASSPRSGVATQYF. The V gene is TRBV9, the J gene TRBJ2-3, with D perhaps matching TRBD2 (5 bases). The CDR3 is made up of 14 amino acids. V was clipped by 4 bases and J by 9 bases, with 18 bases between them. Germline V lookup: CDR1 SGDLS, CDR2 YYNGEE.

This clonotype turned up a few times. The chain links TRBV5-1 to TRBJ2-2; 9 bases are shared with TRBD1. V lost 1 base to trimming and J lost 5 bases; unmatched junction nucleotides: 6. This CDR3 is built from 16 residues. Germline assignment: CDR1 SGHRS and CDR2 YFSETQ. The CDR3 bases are TGCGCCAGCAGCTTGTCGAGGACAGGGGAGACCGGGGAGCTGTTTTTT. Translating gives CASSLSRTGETGELFF.

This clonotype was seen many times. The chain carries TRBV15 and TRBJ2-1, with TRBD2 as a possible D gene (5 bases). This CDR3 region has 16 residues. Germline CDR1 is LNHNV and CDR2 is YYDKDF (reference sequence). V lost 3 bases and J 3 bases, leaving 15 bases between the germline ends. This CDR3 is CATSSTTRQYYNEQFF. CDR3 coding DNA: TGTGCCACCAGCAGTACTACTAGACAATACTACAATGAGCAGTTCTTC. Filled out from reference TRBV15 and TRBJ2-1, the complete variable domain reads DAMVIQNPRYQVTQFGKPVTLSCSQTLNHNVMYWYQQKSSQAPKLLFHYYDKDFNNEADTPDNFQSRRPNTSFCFLDIRSPGLGDTAMYLCATSSTTRQYYNEQFFGPGTRLTVL.

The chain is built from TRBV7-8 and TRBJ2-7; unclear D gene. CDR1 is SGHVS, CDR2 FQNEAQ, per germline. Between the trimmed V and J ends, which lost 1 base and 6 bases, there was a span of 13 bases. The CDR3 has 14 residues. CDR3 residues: CASSLVFSWVEQYF. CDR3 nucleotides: TGTGCCAGCAGCTTAGTTTTTAGTTGGGTCGAGCAGTACTTC.

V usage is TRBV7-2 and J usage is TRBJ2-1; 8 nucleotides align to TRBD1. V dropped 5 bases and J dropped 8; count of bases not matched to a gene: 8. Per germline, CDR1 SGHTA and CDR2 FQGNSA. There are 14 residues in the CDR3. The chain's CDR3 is CASSAQGAGDEQFF. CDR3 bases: TGTGCCAGCAGCGCGCAGGGGGCTGGGGATGAGCAGTTCTTC.

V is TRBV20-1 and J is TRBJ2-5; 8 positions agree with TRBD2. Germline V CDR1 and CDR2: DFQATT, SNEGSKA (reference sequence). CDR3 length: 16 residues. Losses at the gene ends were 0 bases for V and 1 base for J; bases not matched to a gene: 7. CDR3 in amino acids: CSARDRAGGLQETQYF. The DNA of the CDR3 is TGCAGTGCTAGAGATCGTGCGGGAGGCCTCCAAGAGACCCAGTACTTC.

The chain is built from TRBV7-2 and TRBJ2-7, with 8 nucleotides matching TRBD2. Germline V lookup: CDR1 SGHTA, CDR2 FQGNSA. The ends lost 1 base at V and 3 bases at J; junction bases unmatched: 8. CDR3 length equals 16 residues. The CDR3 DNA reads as TGTGCCAGCAGCTTAGGTGGAATAGCGGGATACTACGAGCAGTACTTC. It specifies CASSLGGIAGYYEQYF.

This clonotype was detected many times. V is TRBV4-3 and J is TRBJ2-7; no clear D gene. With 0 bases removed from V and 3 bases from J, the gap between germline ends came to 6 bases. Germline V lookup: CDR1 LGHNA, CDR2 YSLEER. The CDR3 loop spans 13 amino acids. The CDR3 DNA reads TGCGCCAGCAGCCAAGACAAGGGCTACGAGCAGTACTTC. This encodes CASSQDKGYEQYF.

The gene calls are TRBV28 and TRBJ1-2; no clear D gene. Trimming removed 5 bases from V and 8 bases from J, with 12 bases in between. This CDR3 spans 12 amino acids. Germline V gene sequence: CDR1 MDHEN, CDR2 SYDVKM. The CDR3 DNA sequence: TGTGCCAGCAGTATCGGGTTCAGCGGCTACACCTTC. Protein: CASSIGFSGYTF.